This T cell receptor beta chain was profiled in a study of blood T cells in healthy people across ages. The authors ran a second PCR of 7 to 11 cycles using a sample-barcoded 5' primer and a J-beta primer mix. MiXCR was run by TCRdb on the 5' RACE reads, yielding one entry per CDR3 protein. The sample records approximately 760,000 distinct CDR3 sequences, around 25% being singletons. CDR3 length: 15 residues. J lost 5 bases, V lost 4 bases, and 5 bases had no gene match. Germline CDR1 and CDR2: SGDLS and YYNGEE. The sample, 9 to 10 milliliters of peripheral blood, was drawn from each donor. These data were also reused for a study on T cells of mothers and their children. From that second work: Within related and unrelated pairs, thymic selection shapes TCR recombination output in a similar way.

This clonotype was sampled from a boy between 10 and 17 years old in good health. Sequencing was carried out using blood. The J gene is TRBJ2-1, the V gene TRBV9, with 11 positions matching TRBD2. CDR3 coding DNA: TGTGCCAGCAGCAAGACTAGCGGGGTTGACAATGAGCAGTTCTTC. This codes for CASSKTSGVDNEQFF.